This TCR beta chain was captured in a study of CD8+ T cells in alopecia areata. Note on this clone: Its antigen is undetermined.

The CDR3 extends over 14 amino acids. The germline gives CDR1 SGHTA, CDR2 FQGNSA. V shed 5 bases and J shed 2 bases, with 12 bases lying between them. cDNA prepared by RNA extraction and subsequent reverse transcription served as the template for sequencing. TCRdb's copy holds only in-frame clones and misses some; the assay was immunoSEQ multiplex PCR. The profile covers roughly 250,000 clones, with approximately 61% appearing a single time and more than 0.95% taken by the ten largest. Study-level results: Compared with normal scalp, lesional scalp had higher clonality and more expanded CD8+ clones. Relative to mice, TCR sharing across patients was less clear, a difference possibly HLA-related.

The V call is TRBV7-2, the J call TRBJ2-5, with D perhaps TRBD2 (6 bases). This TCR was recovered from a human donor with alopecia areata. The sample in question was CD4+ T cells sorted from blood, obtained at week 0. The CDR3: CASSPAGLQETQYF. The CDR3 coding sequence is TGTGCCAGCAGCCCCGCCGGACTACAAGAGACCCAGTACTTC.